One and the same sample provided the 6 T cell receptor beta chains below, sequenced in a study of Ad26.COV2.S vaccination and SARS-CoV-2 variants. TCRdb keeps only in-frame clones here, not all; method: immunoSEQ multiplex PCR. The table records roughly 240,000 clones, approximately 87% of them present only once. Treatment reported: about 20 received Ad26.COV2.S at low or high dose, single or two shots; 5 received placebo; per-sample allocation not given. Vaccine and placebo recipients were sampled on day 63 after the first injection. The sample here was peripheral blood, taken in a trial of Ad26.COV2.S vaccine versus placebo. The receptors stem from a person between 18 and 59 years old who received the Ad26.COV2.S COVID-19 vaccine or a placebo.

The chain uses TRBV3-1 (or the pseudogene TRBV3-2) and TRBJ1-4; weak D call: TRBD1 (6 bases). The CDR3 sequence is 15 residues long. Germline assignment: CDR1 LGHDT and CDR2 YNNKEL (reference sequence). Trimming stripped 1 base from V and 5 bases from J, with 11 bases between. Here the CDR3 reads CASSQVNRVNEKLFF. The CDR3 DNA reads as TGTGCCAGCAGCCAAGTAAACAGGGTAAATGAAAAACTGTTTTTT.

This chain connects TRBV2 to TRBJ1-3; 8 bases line up with TRBD1. J lost 0 bases, V lost 6 bases, and 10 bases had no gene match. Germline values: CDR1 SNHLY, CDR2 FYNNEI. The CDR3 consists of 17 residues. The CDR3 sequence: CASSFPIQGGSGNTIYF. Written as DNA, the CDR3 is TGTGCCAGCAGCTTTCCTATACAGGGGGGCTCTGGAAACACCATATATTTT.

About this clone: The sample contains more than one DNA sequence encoding this CDR3. The chain uses TRBV28 and TRBJ2-7; maybe TRBD1 (6 bases). This CDR3 has 13 residues. Germline lookup yields CDR1 MDHEN and CDR2 SYDVKM. V gave up 4 bases and J gave up 2 bases, with 9 bases separating them. The CDR3 spells CASSSDSAYEQYF. In DNA, the CDR3 is TGTGCCAGCAGTTCGGACAGCGCCTACGAGCAGTACTTC.

The genes are TRBV5-1 and TRBJ2-1; 9 bases are a match to TRBD2. The CDR3 sequence is 16 residues long. In germline, CDR1 is SGHRS, CDR2 YFSETQ. The junction had 12 bases not matched to a gene; V was cut back by 4 bases and J by 7 bases. CDR3 sequence: CASSRIAGALVNEQFF. The CDR3 region has the DNA TGCGCCAGCAGCCGTATAGCGGGGGCCCTTGTTAATGAGCAGTTCTTC.

V usage is TRBV5-1 and J usage is TRBJ2-1; D might be TRBD1 or TRBD2, each matching 5 bases. Germline-derived CDR1 and CDR2 are SGHRS and YFSETQ. The CDR3 sequence is 15 residues long. Trimming took 5 bases from V and 4 from J, leaving 16 bases between them. CDR3 loop: CASSSWDGEYNEQFF. CDR3 in DNA: TGCGCCAGCAGTTCCTGGGACGGTGAATACAATGAGCAGTTCTTC. The full variable domain, its missing parts supplied by reference TRBV5-1 and TRBJ2-1, is KAGVTQTPRYLIKTRGQQVTLSCSPISGHRSVSWYQQTPGQGLQFLFEYFSETQRNKGNFPGRFSGRQFSNSRSEMNVSTLELGDSALYLCASSSWDGEYNEQFFGPGTRLTVL.

This clone was picked up one time. V and J are TRBV5-4 and TRBJ2-1, with a tentative D call TRBD2 (5 bases). Per the germline V gene, CDR1 is SGHNT and CDR2 is YYREEE (reference sequence). V gave up 5 bases and J gave up 1 base, with 16 bases separating them. This CDR3 comprises 16 residues. In DNA, the CDR3 is TGTGCCAGCAGTCTAGACTTTAGCGCTTCCTACAATGAGCAGTTCTTC. Its translation is CASSLDFSASYNEQFF.